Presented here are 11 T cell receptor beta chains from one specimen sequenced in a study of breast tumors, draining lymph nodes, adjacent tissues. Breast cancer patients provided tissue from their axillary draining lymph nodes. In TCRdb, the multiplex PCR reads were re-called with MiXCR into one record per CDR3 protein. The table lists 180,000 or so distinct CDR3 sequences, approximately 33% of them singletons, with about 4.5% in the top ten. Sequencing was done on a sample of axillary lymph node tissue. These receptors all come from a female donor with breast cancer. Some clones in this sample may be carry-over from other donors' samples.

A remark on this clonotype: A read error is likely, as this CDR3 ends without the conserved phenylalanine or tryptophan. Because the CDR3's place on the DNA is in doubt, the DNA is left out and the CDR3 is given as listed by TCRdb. The CDR3 is CASSPASSDYTFGS. The chain is built from TRBV4-1 and TRBJ2-5; the D call TRBD2 from the table was never checked on the DNA. The CDR3 is made up of 14 amino acids, end residues included. Germline CDR1 and CDR2: MGHRA and YSYEKL.

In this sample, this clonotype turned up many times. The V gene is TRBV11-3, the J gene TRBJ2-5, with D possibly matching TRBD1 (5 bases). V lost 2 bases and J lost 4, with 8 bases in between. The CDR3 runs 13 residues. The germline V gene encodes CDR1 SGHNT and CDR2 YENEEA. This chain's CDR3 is CASSLQGGETQYF. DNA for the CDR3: TGTGCCAGCAGCTTACAGGGTGGAGAGACCCAGTACTTC.

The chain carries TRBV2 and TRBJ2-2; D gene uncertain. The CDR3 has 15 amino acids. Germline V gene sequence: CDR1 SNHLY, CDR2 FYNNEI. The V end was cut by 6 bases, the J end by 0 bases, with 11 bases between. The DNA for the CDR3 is TGTGCCAGCAGGAAGTGCTCTCCGAACACCGGGGAGCTGTTTTTT. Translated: CASRKCSPNTGELFF.

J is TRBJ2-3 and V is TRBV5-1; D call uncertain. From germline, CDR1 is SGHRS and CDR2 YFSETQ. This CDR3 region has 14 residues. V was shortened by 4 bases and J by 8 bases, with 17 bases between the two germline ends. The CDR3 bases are TGCGCCAGCAGCCCCGGGTCCGCCACAAGTACGCAGTATTTT. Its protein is CASSPGSATSTQYF. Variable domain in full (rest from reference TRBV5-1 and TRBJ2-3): KAGVTQTPRYLIKTRGQQVTLSCSPISGHRSVSWYQQTPGQGLQFLFEYFSETQRNKGNFPGRFSGRQFSNSRSEMNVSTLELGDSALYLCASSPGSATSTQYFGPGTRLTVL.

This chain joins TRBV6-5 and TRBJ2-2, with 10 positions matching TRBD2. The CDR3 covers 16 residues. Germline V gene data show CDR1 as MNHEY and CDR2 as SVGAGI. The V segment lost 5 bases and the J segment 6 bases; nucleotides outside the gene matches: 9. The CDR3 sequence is CASSPPRAGGPGELFF. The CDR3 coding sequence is TGTGCCAGCAGTCCCCCCCGAGCGGGAGGGCCCGGGGAGCTGTTTTTT.

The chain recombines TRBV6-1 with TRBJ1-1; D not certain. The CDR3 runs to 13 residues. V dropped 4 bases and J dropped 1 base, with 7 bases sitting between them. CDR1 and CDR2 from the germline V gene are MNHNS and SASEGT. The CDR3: CASSVIQNTEAFF. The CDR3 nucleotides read TGTGCCAGCAGTGTAATACAGAACACTGAAGCTTTCTTT.

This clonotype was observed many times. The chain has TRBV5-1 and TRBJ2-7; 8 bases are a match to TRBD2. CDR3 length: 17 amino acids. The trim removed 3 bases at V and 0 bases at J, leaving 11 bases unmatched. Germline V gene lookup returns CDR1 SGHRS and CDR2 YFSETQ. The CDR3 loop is CASSSLGGGTSSYEQYF. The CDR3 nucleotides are TGCGCCAGCAGCTCGCTGGGCGGGGGGACTAGCTCCTACGAGCAGTACTTC.

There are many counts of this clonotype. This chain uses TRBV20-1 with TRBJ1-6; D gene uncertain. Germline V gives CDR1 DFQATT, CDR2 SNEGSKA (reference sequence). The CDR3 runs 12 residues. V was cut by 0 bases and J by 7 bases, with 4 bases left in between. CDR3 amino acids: CSARERNSPLHF. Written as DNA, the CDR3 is TGCAGTGCTAGAGAAAGAAATTCACCCCTCCACTTT.

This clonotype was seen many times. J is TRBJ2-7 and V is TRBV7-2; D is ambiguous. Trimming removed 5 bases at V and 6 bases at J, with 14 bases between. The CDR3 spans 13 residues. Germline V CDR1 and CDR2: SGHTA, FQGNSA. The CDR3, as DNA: TGTGCCAGCAGCCCCCCCGGTATCTCCGAGCAGTACTTC. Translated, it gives CASSPPGISEQYF.

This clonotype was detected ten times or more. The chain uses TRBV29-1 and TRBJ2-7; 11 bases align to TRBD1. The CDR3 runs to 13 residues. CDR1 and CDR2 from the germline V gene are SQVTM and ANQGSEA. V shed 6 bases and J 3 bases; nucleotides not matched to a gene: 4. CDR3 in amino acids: CSVGDRGNYEQYF. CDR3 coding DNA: TGCAGCGTGGGGGACAGGGGGAACTACGAGCAGTACTTC.

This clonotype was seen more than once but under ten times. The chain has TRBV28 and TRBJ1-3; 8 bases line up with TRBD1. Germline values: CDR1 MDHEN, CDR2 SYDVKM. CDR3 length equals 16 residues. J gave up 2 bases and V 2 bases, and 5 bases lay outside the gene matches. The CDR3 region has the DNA TGTGCCAGCAGTTTACCGGGCAGGGGGCCTGGAAACACCATATATTTT. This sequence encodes CASSLPGRGPGNTIYF.